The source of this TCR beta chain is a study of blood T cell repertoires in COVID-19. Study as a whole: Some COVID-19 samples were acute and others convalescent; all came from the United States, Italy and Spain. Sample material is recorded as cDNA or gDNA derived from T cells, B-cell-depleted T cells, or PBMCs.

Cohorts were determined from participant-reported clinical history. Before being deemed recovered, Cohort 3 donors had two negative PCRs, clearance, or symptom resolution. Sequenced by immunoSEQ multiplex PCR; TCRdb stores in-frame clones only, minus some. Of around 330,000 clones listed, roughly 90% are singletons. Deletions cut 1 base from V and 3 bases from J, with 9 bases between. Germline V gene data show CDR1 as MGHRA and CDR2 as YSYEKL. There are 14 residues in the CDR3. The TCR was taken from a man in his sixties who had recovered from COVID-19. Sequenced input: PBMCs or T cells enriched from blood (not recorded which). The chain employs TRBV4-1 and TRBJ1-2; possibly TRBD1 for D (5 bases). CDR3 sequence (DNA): TGCGCCAGCAGCCAAGTTGGGGCGGACTATGGCTACACCTTC. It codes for CASSQVGADYGYTF.